One sample yielded the 5 T cell receptor beta chains listed below, sequenced in a study of T cells generated in artificial thymic organoids. Separate semi-nested PCRs amplified TCRalpha and TCRbeta libraries using constant-region reverse primers in TRAC or TRBC. TCRdb independently ran MiXCR on the 5' RACE reads; one entry per CDR3 protein. The sample carries more than 6,000 distinct CDR3 sequences, roughly a quarter recorded once. No antigen is known for these receptors. The organoids combined MS5 murine stromal cells carrying human DLL1 with human hematopoietic stem and progenitor cells. FACS-sorted CD34+CD3- hematopoietic stem and progenitor cells, with residual T cells removed, seeded the organoids. The sequenced sample consisted of naive CD8+ T cells grown in artificial thymic organoids from cord blood stem and progenitor cells. Subset: CD3+TCRalphabeta+CD8SP T cells; for blood, CD45RO-CCR7+ naive CD8+ T cells. These receptor sequences come from a human donor who gave cord blood stem cells for thymic organoid culture, a cardiac surgery patient who gave postnatal thymus, or a blood donor (not recorded which).

Within the sample, this clonotype is medium-sized. The rearrangement uses TRBV12-3 or TRBV12-4 and TRBJ2-7; D tentatively reads TRBD1 or TRBD2 (6 bases each). The CDR3 length is 15 residues. V lost 2 bases and J 2 bases, leaving 13 bases between the germline ends. For the CDR3, the DNA is TGTGCCAGCAGTTTAAATGGGGGGCCGCCCTACGAGCAGTACTTC. Residues: CASSLNGGPPYEQYF.

The chain has TRBV10-3 and TRBJ2-1; D may be TRBD2 (5 bases). The CDR3 extends over 12 amino acids. Germline-derived CDR1 and CDR2 are ENHRY and SYGVKD. Trimming took off 4 bases at V and 9 bases at J, with 10 bases between the two ends. The CDR3 DNA reads as TGTGCCATCAGTGGGACTGCTTGTGAGCAGTTCTTC. This encodes CAISGTACEQFF.

The chain has TRBV5-3 and TRBJ2-3, with TRBD2 matching over 13 bases. TRBV5-3 is an ORF, with its function uncertain. The CDR3 is made up of 22 amino acids. The trim removed 0 bases at V and 0 bases at J, leaving 16 bases unmatched. This CDR3 reads CARSLELAGGRLYCISTDTQYF. The CDR3 bases are TGTGCCAGAAGCTTGGAACTAGCGGGGGGGAGATTATACTGTATTAGCACAGATACGCAGTATTTT.

Details on this clonotype: A much larger clone differs from this one at a single base, so this may be a read error. The chain couples TRBV5-1 to TRBJ1-6; 8 positions match TRBD1. The germline CDR1 and CDR2 sequences are SGHRS and YFSETQ. The V gene end was trimmed by 1 base and the J gene end by 9 bases; junction bases not matched to a gene: 6. CDR3 length equals 15 residues. The CDR3: CASSLLRQGTSPLHF. Here the CDR3 DNA reads TGCGCCAGCAGCTTGCTGAGACAGGGGACTTCACCCCTCCACTTT.

Comment on this clonotype: A clone one base away is much larger, so this may be a read error. The chain recombines TRBV4-3 with TRBJ2-7; no clear D gene. This CDR3 has 16 amino acids. Germline loops: CDR1 LGHNA, CDR2 YSLEER. The ends were cut back, 0 bases at V and 5 bases at J, with 17 bases in the middle. The CDR3 sequence is CASSQDRSPRTNEQYF. In DNA, the CDR3 is TGCGCCAGCAGCCAAGATAGGTCACCCCGAACCAACGAGCAGTACTTC.